This T cell receptor beta chain is from a study of blood T cell repertoires in COVID-19. On the study more broadly: Donors in the United States, Italy and Spain gave samples during acute or convalescent COVID-19. PBMCs, B-cell-depleted T cells, or T cells provided the cDNA or gDNA that made up the material.

This clone was seen only once. The CDR3 loop spans 18 amino acids. Germline trimming cut 0 bases from V and 4 bases from J; bases unmatched to any gene: 12. Germline V gives CDR1 LNHNV, CDR2 YYDKDF (reference sequence). Per the study methods: Amplification of reference gene primers provided the estimated nucleated cell counts. The method was immunoSEQ multiplex PCR; TCRdb's version includes in-frame clones alone and lacks a portion of them. That table gives V, J and clone size, and the DNA gave D and trimming. Of more than 110,000 clones in the sample, around nine tenths were seen once. This clonotype was obtained from a human donor in a cohort sampled during active COVID-19. Input material: peripheral blood. V is TRBV15 and J is TRBJ1-2; 9 positions agree with TRBD1. This CDR3 reads CATSRDTMVTGGGYGYTF. CDR3 sequence (DNA): TGTGCCACCAGCAGAGATACAATGGTGACAGGGGGTGGCTATGGCTACACCTTC.